This T cell receptor beta chain was identified in a study of Tregs in tolerant kidney transplant recipients. At the level of the study: Related graft donors supplied nonmyeloablative bone marrow transplants, and mixed chimerism was transient.

Clones were sequenced by immunoSEQ multiplex PCR, and TCRdb holds only the in-frame ones, with some missing. The sample consists of more than 60,000 clones, approximately 85% of them appearing once. CDR1 and CDR2 (germline): LNHDA, SQIVND (reference sequence). Trimming took 4 bases from V and 7 from J, leaving 20 bases between them. This CDR3 region has 15 residues. The sequence derives from a human donor who received a combined kidney and bone marrow transplant. V is TRBV19 and J is TRBJ2-7; D possibly uses TRBD1 or TRBD2 (5 bases each). Material: Tregs from blood, obtained before the transplant. The CDR3 region is CASSTRDAHLREQYF. The CDR3 nucleotides are TGTGCCAGTAGTACCCGGGACGCACATTTAAGGGAGCAGTACTTC. Full variable domain (missing parts from reference TRBV19 and TRBJ2-7): DGGITQSPKYLFRKEGQNVTLSCEQNLNHDAMYWYRQDPGQGLRLIYYSQIVNDFQKGDIAEGYSVSREKKESFPLTVTSAQKNPTAFYLCASSTRDAHLREQYFGPGTRLTVT.